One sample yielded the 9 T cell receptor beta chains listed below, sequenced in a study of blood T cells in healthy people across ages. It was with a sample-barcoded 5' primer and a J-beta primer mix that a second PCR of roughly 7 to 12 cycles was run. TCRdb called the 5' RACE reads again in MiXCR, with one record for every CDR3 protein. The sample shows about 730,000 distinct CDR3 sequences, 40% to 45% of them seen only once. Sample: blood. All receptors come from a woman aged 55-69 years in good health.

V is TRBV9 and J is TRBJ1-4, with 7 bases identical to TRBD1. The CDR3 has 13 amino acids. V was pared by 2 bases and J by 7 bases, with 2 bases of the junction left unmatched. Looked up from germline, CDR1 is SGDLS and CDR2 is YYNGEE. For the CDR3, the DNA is TGTGCCAGCAGCGTCCGGGACAGTGAAAAACTGTTTTTT. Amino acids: CASSVRDSEKLFF.

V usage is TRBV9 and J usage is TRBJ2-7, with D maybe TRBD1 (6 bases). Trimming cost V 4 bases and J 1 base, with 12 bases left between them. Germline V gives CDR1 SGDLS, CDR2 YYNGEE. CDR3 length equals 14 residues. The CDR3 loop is CASSTTGWSYEQYF. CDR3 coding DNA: TGTGCCAGCAGCACCACAGGGTGGTCCTACGAGCAGTACTTC.

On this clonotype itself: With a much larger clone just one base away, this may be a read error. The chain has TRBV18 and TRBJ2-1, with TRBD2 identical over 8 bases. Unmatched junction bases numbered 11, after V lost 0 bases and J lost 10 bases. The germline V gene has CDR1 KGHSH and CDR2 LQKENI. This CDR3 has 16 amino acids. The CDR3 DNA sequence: TGTGCCAGCTCACCACCTGGCGCGGGGGGAGCCTACGAGCAGTTCTTC. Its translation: CASSPPGAGGAYEQFF.

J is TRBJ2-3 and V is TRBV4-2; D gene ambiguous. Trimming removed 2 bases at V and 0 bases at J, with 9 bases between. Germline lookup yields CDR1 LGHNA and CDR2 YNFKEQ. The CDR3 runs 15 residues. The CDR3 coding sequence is TGTGCCAGCAGCCAAAGCAGTACTAGCACAGATACGCAGTATTTT. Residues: CASSQSSTSTDTQYF.

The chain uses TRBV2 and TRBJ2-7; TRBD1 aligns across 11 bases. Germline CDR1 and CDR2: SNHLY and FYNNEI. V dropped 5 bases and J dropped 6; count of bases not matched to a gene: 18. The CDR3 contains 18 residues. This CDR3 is CASSTRRPGQGERGEQYF. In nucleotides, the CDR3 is TGTGCCAGCAGTACAAGACGCCCGGGACAGGGGGAAAGAGGCGAGCAGTACTTC.

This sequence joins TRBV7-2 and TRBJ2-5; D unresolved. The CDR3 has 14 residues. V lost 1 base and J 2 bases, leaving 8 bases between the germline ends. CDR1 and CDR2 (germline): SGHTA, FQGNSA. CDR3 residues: CASSLGHLQETQYF. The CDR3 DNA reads TGTGCCAGCAGCTTAGGACATTTACAAGAGACCCAGTACTTC.

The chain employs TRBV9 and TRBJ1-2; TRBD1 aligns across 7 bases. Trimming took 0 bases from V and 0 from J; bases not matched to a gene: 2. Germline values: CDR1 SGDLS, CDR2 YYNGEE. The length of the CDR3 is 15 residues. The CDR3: CASSVGDRANYGYTF. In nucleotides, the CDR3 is TGTGCCAGCAGCGTAGGTGACAGGGCTAACTATGGCTACACCTTC.

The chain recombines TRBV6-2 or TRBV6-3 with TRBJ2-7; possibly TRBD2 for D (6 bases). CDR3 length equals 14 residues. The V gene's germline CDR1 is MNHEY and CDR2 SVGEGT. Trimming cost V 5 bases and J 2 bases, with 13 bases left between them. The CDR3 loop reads CASSPRGAAYEQYF. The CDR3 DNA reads TGTGCCAGCAGTCCCCGCGGGGCGGCCTACGAGCAGTACTTC.

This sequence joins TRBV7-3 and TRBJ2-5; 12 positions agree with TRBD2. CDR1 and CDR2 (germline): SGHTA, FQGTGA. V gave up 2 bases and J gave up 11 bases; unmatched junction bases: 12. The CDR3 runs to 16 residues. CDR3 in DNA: TGTGCCAGCAGCTTATCTCTAGCGGGAGGGCCCCATGAGCAGTACTTC. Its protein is CASSLSLAGGPHEQYF.